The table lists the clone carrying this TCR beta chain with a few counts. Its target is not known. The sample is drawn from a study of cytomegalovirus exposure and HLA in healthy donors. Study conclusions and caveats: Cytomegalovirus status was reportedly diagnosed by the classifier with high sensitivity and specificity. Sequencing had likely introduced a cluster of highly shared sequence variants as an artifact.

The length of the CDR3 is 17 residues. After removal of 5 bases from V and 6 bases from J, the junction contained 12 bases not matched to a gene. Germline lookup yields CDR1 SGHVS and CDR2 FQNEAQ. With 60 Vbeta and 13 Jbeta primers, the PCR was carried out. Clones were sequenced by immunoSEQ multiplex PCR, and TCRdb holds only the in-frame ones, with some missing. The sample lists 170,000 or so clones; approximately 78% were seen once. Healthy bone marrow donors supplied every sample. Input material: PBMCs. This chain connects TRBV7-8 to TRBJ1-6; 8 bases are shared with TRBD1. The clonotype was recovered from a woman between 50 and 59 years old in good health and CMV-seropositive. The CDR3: CASSTYWQGAINSPLHF. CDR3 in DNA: TGTGCCAGCAGCACTTACTGGCAGGGGGCGATTAATTCACCCCTCCACTTT.